This TCR beta chain was documented in a study of T cells in Graves' hyperthyroidism and ophthalmopathy. The CDR3 is made up of 16 amino acids. Deletions cut 2 bases from V and 4 bases from J, with 17 bases between. CDR1 and CDR2 (germline): MNHEY, SVGAGI. Using RNA transcripts as the source, TCR beta CDR3 regions were amplified. During a first-round RT-PCR of the TCR CDR3, the HTBI primer set was used. Each CDR3 protein gets one entry after TCRdb re-called the multiplex PCR reads with MiXCR. The sample consists of approximately 600,000 distinct CDR3 sequences, about 17% of them appearing once. These patients, aged 18 to 65, had recently diagnosed hyperthyroidism lasting under 2 months. Diagnosis relied on clinical symptoms, serum thyroxine and TRAb, thyroid ultrasound and orbital computed tomography.

The V gene is TRBV6-5, the J gene TRBJ1-2, with a weak D call TRBD1 (5 bases). Material for sequencing was blood. The TCR originated in a woman in her twenties or thirties with Graves' hyperthyroidism. The chain's CDR3 is CASSYSPRESGYGYTF. CDR3 nucleotides: TGTGCCAGCAGTTACAGCCCCAGGGAAAGCGGCTATGGCTACACCTTC.